This T cell receptor beta chain was identified during a study of blood T cell repertoires in COVID-19. Study-wide context: From T cells, B-cell-depleted T cells, or PBMCs came the material, which was cDNA or gDNA.

All enrollees were roughly 18 to 95 years old and from 20 to 25 US areas. In the authors' methods: Cell counts per sample came from amplifying reference gene primers. Assay used: immunoSEQ multiplex PCR; TCRdb lists only in-frame clones, some missing. V and J calls and clone size are as listed in that table; D and trimming were resolved from the DNA. The sample lists about 220,000 clones; approximately 92% were seen once. V was trimmed by 1 base and J by 8 bases, leaving 14 bases between them. The length of the CDR3 is 14 residues. The germline gives CDR1 MGHRA, CDR2 YSYEKL. Input material: PBMCs or T cells enriched from blood (not recorded which). The V and J genes are TRBV4-1 and TRBJ1-2, with D hard to call. This sequence originates from a woman under 30 in a cohort exposed to, infected with or recovered from COVID-19 (not recorded which). The CDR3 here is CASSQVGFLEGYTF. Here the CDR3 DNA reads TGCGCCAGCAGCCAAGTCGGGTTTCTTGAAGGCTACACCTTC.